These 21 T cell receptor beta chains came from one sample sequenced in a study of cytomegalovirus exposure and HLA in healthy donors. PCR primers comprised 60 Vbeta and 13 Jbeta primers. Some clones are missing from TCRdb's copy, which holds only in-frame ones; the method was immunoSEQ multiplex PCR. The repertoire holds about 200,000 clones, with 70% to 80% as singletons. The sequenced sample was PBMCs. The receptor set was obtained from a man aged 25-40 years in good health and CMV-seronegative.

This chain links TRBV18 with TRBJ1-3; D unclear. The CDR3 spans 15 residues. CDR1 KGHSH and CDR2 LQKENI come from the germline V gene. Deletions cut 3 bases from V and 2 bases from J, with 11 bases between. CDR3 DNA: TGTGCCAGCTCACCGGTCGGCGGTACTGGAAACACCATATATTTT. Encoded protein: CASSPVGGTGNTIYF.

At least ten counts were recorded for this clone. This chain joins TRBV25-1 and TRBJ2-3; 9 positions match TRBD1. Trimming cost V 3 bases and J 3 bases; bases outside gene matches: 7. The CDR3 extends over 16 amino acids. CDR1 is MGHDK, CDR2 SYGVNS, per germline. The CDR3 bases are TGTGCCAGCAGTGACCGGGACAGGGCGATGACAGATACGCAGTATTTT. It specifies CASSDRDRAMTDTQYF. Variable domain in full (rest from reference TRBV25-1 and TRBJ2-3): EADIYQTPRYLVIGTGKKITLECSQTMGHDKMYWYQQDPGMELHLIHYSYGVNSTEKGDLSSESTVSRIRTEHFPLTLESARPSHTSQYLCASSDRDRAMTDTQYFGPGTRLTVL.

V usage is TRBV5-6 and J usage is TRBJ1-5; D call uncertain. The ends were cut back, 0 bases at V and 2 bases at J, with 9 bases in the middle. The CDR3 covers 15 residues. The germline V gene has CDR1 SGHDT and CDR2 YYEEEE. As DNA, the CDR3 is TGTGCCAGCAGCTTGGGTATCGAGGGCAATCAGCCCCAGCATTTT. Translated: CASSLGIEGNQPQHF.

With respect to this clone: Additional DNA sequences in this sample encode the identical CDR3. The rearrangement links TRBV5-1 to TRBJ2-5, with 9 nucleotides matching TRBD1. Germline assignment: CDR1 SGHRS and CDR2 YFSETQ. The CDR3 spans 15 residues. The J segment lost 4 bases and the V segment lost 0 bases, leaving 4 bases of the junction unmatched. CDR3 residues: CASSLEGTGLETQYF. The CDR3 DNA follows: TGCGCCAGCAGCTTGGAAGGGACAGGGCTAGAGACCCAGTACTTC.

This rearrangement joins TRBV5-1 to TRBJ2-7; a weak D match, TRBD1 (6 bases). Trimming left V 5 bases short and J 1 base short, with 13 bases between. The germline V gene encodes CDR1 SGHRS and CDR2 YFSETQ. The CDR3 extends over 14 amino acids. The CDR3 nucleotides read TGCGCCAGCAGTCCCGGGACACCGTCCTACGAGCAGTACTTC. Residues: CASSPGTPSYEQYF.

The rearrangement joins TRBV2 to TRBJ2-1; TRBD1 matches at 8 bases. The ends lost 11 bases at V and 3 bases at J; junction bases unmatched: 9. Germline CDR1 and CDR2: SNHLY and FYNNEI. The length of the CDR3 is 14 residues. DNA for the CDR3: TGTGCCGTCATAACAGGGGGGTACTACAATGAGCAGTTCTTC. As protein: CAVITGGYYNEQFF.

The chain recombines TRBV19 with TRBJ1-1, with D maybe TRBD1 (5 bases). The CDR3 covers 12 residues. Germline CDR1 and CDR2: LNHDA and SQIVND (reference sequence). V lost 4 bases and J lost 8, with 11 bases in between. DNA of the CDR3: TGTGCCAGTAGTACCCGATCAGGGGAAGCTTTCTTT. Its translation is CASSTRSGEAFF.

The chain couples TRBV19 to TRBJ2-6, with D perhaps TRBD1 (5 bases). The germline CDR1 and CDR2 sequences are LNHDA and SQIVND (reference sequence). The V gene lost 1 base and the J gene lost 4 bases, with 14 bases spanning the gap. The CDR3 runs 17 residues. The CDR3 spells CASSIGGGRAGANVLTF. The CDR3 DNA follows: TGTGCCAGTAGTATAGGGGGCGGCAGGGCCGGGGCCAACGTCCTGACTTTC.

This clone was observed a handful of times. This chain joins TRBV11-3 and TRBJ2-5; 10 bases are a match to TRBD1. Germline-derived CDR1 and CDR2 are SGHNT and YENEEA. V was pared by 4 bases and J by 4 bases, with 15 bases of the junction left unmatched. The CDR3 spans 18 residues. CDR3 sequence: CASSWGQEYGTGVETQYF. The CDR3 coding sequence is TGTGCCAGCAGCTGGGGTCAGGAATACGGGACAGGGGTAGAGACCCAGTACTTC.

The rearrangement uses TRBV30 and TRBJ2-7; D not resolved. The CDR3 length is 15 residues. Deletions cut 3 bases from V and 2 bases from J, with 17 bases between. CDR1 is GTSNPN and CDR2 is SVGIG in the germline V gene (reference sequence). CDR3 amino acids: CAWRPSLSGTYEQYF. The CDR3 region has the DNA TGTGCCTGGAGGCCCTCTTTATCCGGTACCTACGAGCAGTACTTC. The full variable domain, rest sourced from reference TRBV30 and TRBJ2-7, is SQTIHQWPATLVQPVGSPLSLECTVEGTSNPNLYWYRQAAGRGLQLLFYSVGIGQISSEVPQNLSASRPQDRQFILSSKKLLLSDSGFYLCAWRPSLSGTYEQYFGPGTRLTVT.

The chain uses TRBV6-5 and TRBJ1-2; D is ambiguous. This CDR3 has 12 residues. The germline CDR1 and CDR2 sequences are MNHEY and SVGAGI. V lost 6 bases and J 8 bases, leaving 13 bases between the germline ends. The CDR3 loop is CASSEAGSGYTF. The CDR3 region has the DNA TGTGCCAGCAGCGAGGCCGGGTCCGGCTACACCTTC.

This sequence joins TRBV10-2 and TRBJ2-7, with TRBD2 matching 10 bases. This CDR3 contains 13 residues. CDR1 and CDR2 (germline): WSHSY, SAAADI. V gave up 6 bases and J gave up 4 bases; unmatched junction bases: 3. The CDR3 DNA sequence: TGCGCCAGCAGAGCGGGAGGGCAATACGAGCAGTACTTC. It yields the protein CASRAGGQYEQYF.

The CDR3 region has the DNA TGTGCCAGCAGCCCTAACGGGAGGGACTACAATGAGCAGTTCTTC. Encoded protein: CASSPNGRDYNEQFF. V usage is TRBV5-8 and J usage is TRBJ2-1; 8 bases are a match to TRBD2. The CDR3 totals 15 residues. The trim removed 4 bases at V and 3 bases at J, leaving 6 bases unmatched. CDR1 is SGHTS and CDR2 is YDEGEE in the germline V gene.

Details on this clone: Other DNA sequences in the sample encode the same CDR3. This chain links TRBV2 with TRBJ2-7; D uncertain. Per germline, CDR1 SNHLY and CDR2 FYNNEI. V lost 4 bases and J 2 bases, leaving 6 bases between the germline ends. This CDR3 spans 12 amino acids. The CDR3 DNA sequence: TGTGCCAGCAGTGGCACTACCTACGAGCAGTACTTC. Its protein is CASSGTTYEQYF.

The chain carries TRBV6-5 and TRBJ1-2; the match to TRBD1 covers 12 bases. Looked up from germline, CDR1 is MNHEY and CDR2 is SVGAGI. The CDR3 has 15 amino acids. Trimming removed 0 bases from V and 8 bases from J; junction bases left unmatched: 4. The CDR3: CASSYSPGTGGGYTF. For the CDR3, the DNA is TGTGCCAGCAGTTACTCCCCCGGGACAGGGGGCGGCTACACCTTC.

The V gene is TRBV5-1, the J gene TRBJ2-5; TRBD2 matches 9 bases. The V gene end was trimmed by 0 bases and the J gene end by 5 bases; junction bases not matched to a gene: 5. The CDR3 loop spans 15 amino acids. Per germline, CDR1 SGHRS and CDR2 YFSETQ. The CDR3 loop reads CASSLGGLASETQYF. DNA for the CDR3: TGCGCCAGCAGCTTGGGAGGACTAGCGAGTGAGACCCAGTACTTC.

The V and J genes are TRBV27 and TRBJ1-5; D is undetermined. CDR1 is MNHEY and CDR2 is SMNVEV in the germline V gene (reference sequence). The CDR3 totals 14 residues. Trimming left V 4 bases short and J 4 bases short, with 11 bases between. For the CDR3, the DNA is TGTGCCAGCAGTTCCTCCGGCGGAAATCAGCCCCAGCATTTT. Residues: CASSSSGGNQPQHF.

On this clone itself: A read error may produce the germline difference seen at one junction end. The identical CDR3 is also encoded by other nucleotide sequences in the sample. V usage is TRBV9 and J usage is TRBJ1-2; 7 bases are a match to TRBD1. The CDR3 length is 14 residues. Germline V gives CDR1 SGDLS, CDR2 YYNGEE. The CDR3 sequence is CASSVAGQAYGYTF. CDR3 sequence (DNA): TGTGCCAGCAGCGTAGCCGGACAGGCCTATGGCTACACTTTC. Complete variable domain (other parts from reference TRBV9 and TRBJ1-2): DSGVTQTPKHLITATGQRVTLRCSPRSGDLSVYWYQQSLDQGLQFLIQYYNGEERAKGNILERFSAQQFPDLHSELNLSSLELGDSALYFCASSVAGQAYGYTFGSGTRLTVV.

The chain employs TRBV7-6 and TRBJ2-1; 12 nucleotides match TRBD2. Germline-derived CDR1 and CDR2 are SGHVS and FNYEAQ. Trimming cost V 5 bases and J 8 bases; bases outside gene matches: 10. The CDR3 runs to 16 residues. The CDR3 bases are TGTGCCAGCAGCCGAAGGACTAGCGGGACGGTCGATGAGCAGTTCTTC. Translating it yields CASSRRTSGTVDEQFF.

The chain recombines TRBV30 with TRBJ2-6; D might be TRBD1 (5 bases). Trimming stripped 4 bases from V and 0 bases from J, with 16 bases between. The CDR3 length is 17 residues. Germline CDR1 is GTSNPN and CDR2 is SVGIG (reference sequence). CDR3 residues: CAWTSTGSSSGANVLTF. CDR3 sequence (DNA): TGTGCCTGGACTTCTACAGGATCTAGCTCTGGGGCCAACGTCCTGACTTTC.

V is TRBV5-1 and J is TRBJ2-3; TRBD1 might be the D (5 bases). Looked up from germline, CDR1 is SGHRS and CDR2 is YFSETQ. This CDR3 region has 14 residues. Trimming stripped 4 bases from V and 0 bases from J, with 9 bases between. CDR3 sequence reads: CASSPQVSTDTQYF. The CDR3 DNA sequence: TGCGCCAGCAGCCCACAGGTCAGCACAGATACGCAGTATTTT.